The source of this T cell receptor beta chain is a study of human T cells and chemical hapten exposure. Time point in this sample: healthy volunteer bleed at 2 weeks. Unfractionated whole blood served as the source for total RNA extraction. Unmatched junction bases numbered 5, after V lost 5 bases and J lost 7 bases. The CDR3 covers 14 residues. In germline, CDR1 is SEHNR, CDR2 FQNEAQ (reference sequence). Regarding the study as a whole: No change in TCRs above 1 in 1000 frequency was produced by DPC sensitization.

The library gave individual cDNA molecules unique molecular identifiers. TCRdb re-derived calls from the RACE reads in MiXCR, one entry per CDR3 protein. The table has 100,000 to 150,000 distinct CDR3 sequences, around 8.3% seen once. This clonotype was counted at least ten times. The antigen remains undetermined. This sequence originates from a male donor in good health. Some clones in this sample may be carry-over from other donors' samples. The chain is built from TRBV7-9 and TRBJ2-2, with 9 bases aligning to TRBD1. The sequenced material came from whole blood. Here the CDR3 reads CASSSRDRVGELFF. CDR3 coding DNA: TGTGCCAGCAGCAGCCGGGACAGGGTCGGGGAGCTGTTTTTT.